The source of this TCR beta chain is a study of shared clonotypes between healthy human individuals. Overall study context: The cohort comprised a couple of women and a few men. Their ages spanned 18 to 49 years.

Execution of the assay was at deep level. Data came from immunoSEQ multiplex PCR; TCRdb stores just in-frame clones and leaves some out. The sample includes about 2 million clones, around 95% seen only once; the top ten take roughly 0.13%. V lost 1 base and J 1 base, leaving 11 bases between the germline ends. Germline values: CDR1 MGHRA, CDR2 YSYEKL. The CDR3 extends over 16 amino acids. The receptor was derived from a man aged 18-30 years in good health. Sequenced material: naive CD4+ T cells sorted from blood. Sample subset: CD45RA+ positively selected. J is TRBJ1-5 and V is TRBV4-1, with D unresolved. The CDR3 is CASSQVGRTSNQPQHF. For the CDR3, the DNA is TGCGCCAGCAGCCAAGTAGGACGGACCAGCAATCAGCCCCAGCATTTT.